This is a list of T cell receptor beta chains from one sample in a study of response to subunit inactivated influenza vaccine. A single record per CDR3 protein comes from TCRdb applying MiXCR to the RT-PCR reads. The sample gives approximately 490,000 distinct CDR3 sequences, about 7.2% of which show up once; under 15% is in the top ten. Sequencing was performed on PBMCs from blood, taken 23 to 25 months after vaccination. The source is a man aged 50-75 years who received an inactivated influenza vaccine. CDR3s include the opening cysteine and the closing phenylalanine or tryptophan. Each record gives: V gene, J gene, clone size, D gene, CDR3 DNA, CDR3 protein. A D gene is named only where the DNA matches it firmly. Where a row states a size, it is once, few, many or the class of an expanded clone; other rows omit it.

TRBV20-1	TRBJ2-1	few	TRBD2	TGCAGTGCTTTTAGCGGGGGGGCATTCTATGAGCAGTTCTTC	CSAFSGGAFYEQFF
TRBV7-2	TRBJ2-1	-	TRBD1	TGTGCCAGCAGACGGCGACAGGGGACGGACAATGAGCAGTTCTTC	CASRRRQGTDNEQFF
TRBV20-1	TRBJ2-7	many	-	TGCAGTGCTAGAGATCTCAACACTATAACCTACGAGCAGTACTTC	CSARDLNTITYEQYF
TRBV28	TRBJ2-1	-	TRBD2	TGTGCCAGCAGCCCCCCTAGCGGGAGGGAGTATGAGCAGTTCTTC	CASSPPSGREYEQFF
TRBV20-1	TRBJ1-2	-	TRBD1	TGCAGTGCTAACATGGCAGGGGGCTCTGGCTACACCTTC	CSANMAGGSGYTF
TRBV24-1	TRBJ2-3	-	-	TGTGCCACCAGTGACTTCTTCGGCGCAGATACGCAGTATTTT	CATSDFFGADTQYF
TRBV20-1	TRBJ1-2	-	TRBD1	TGCAGTGCTACGACAGGGGTGACTGGCTACACCTTC	CSATTGVTGYTF
TRBV7-9	TRBJ2-2	-	TRBD1	TGTGCCAGCAGCTTACCAGGGGGAAACACCGGGGAGCTGTTTTTT	CASSLPGGNTGELFF
TRBV5-6	TRBJ2-7	-	TRBD1	TGTGCCACCGGGACAGGGATCTCCTCCTACGAGCAGTACTTC	CATGTGISSYEQYF
TRBV19	TRBJ2-7	few	TRBD1	TGTGCCAGTAGTTTCTCAAACCGGGACAGCTACGAGCAGTACTTC	CASSFSNRDSYEQYF
TRBV20-1	TRBJ1-5	few	TRBD1	TGCAGTGCAATTGACAGGGGAAATCAGCCCCAGCATTTT	CSAIDRGNQPQHF
TRBV4-2	TRBJ1-1	-	-	TGTGCCAGCAGCCAAGAAAGCAGTAGCCTCACTGAAGCTTTCTTT	CASSQESSSLTEAFF
TRBV11-2	TRBJ2-6	few	-	TGTGCCAGCAGCTTACAGGGTGGGGCCAACGTCCTGACTTTC	CASSLQGGANVLTF
TRBV12-3/TRBV12-4	TRBJ2-2	few	TRBD1	TGTGCCAGCACCCAGGGGACAGGGGGCATGGGGGAGCTGTTTTTT	CASTQGTGGMGELFF
TRBV7-8	TRBJ2-3	few	-	TGTGCCAGCAGGCGAACAAGGGGGGCAGATACGCAGTATTTT	CASRRTRGADTQYF
TRBV12-3/TRBV12-4	TRBJ2-3	many	-	TGTGCCAGCAGCTCCCTCTACAAGACAGATACGCAGTATTTT	CASSSLYKTDTQYF
TRBV7-2	TRBJ2-7	many	-	TGTGCCAGCAGCTTAAGACAGAACGCCTACGAGCAGTACTTC	CASSLRQNAYEQYF
TRBV19	TRBJ1-1	many	-	TGTGCCAGTAGTTTACGAAGGGGGTCGACTGAAGCTTTCTTT	CASSLRRGSTEAFF
TRBV10-3	TRBJ2-5	few	-	TGTGCCATCAGTGAGTCTGGCAGGCCAGAGACCCAGTACTTC	CAISESGRPETQYF
TRBV10-3	TRBJ2-2	few	TRBD2	TGTGCCATCAGTGACAGGACTAGCGGGAAAACGGAGGAGCTGTTTTTT	CAISDRTSGKTEELFF